A single sample is the source of the 12 T cell receptor beta chains below, sequenced in a study of regulatory T cells in long-lasting Graves disease. Library construction for TCR beta used iRepertoire HTBI primers and Arm-PCR of CDR3 regions. From the multiplex PCR reads, TCRdb called clonotypes with MiXCR, one entry per CDR3 protein. The data contain around 460,000 distinct CDR3 sequences, less than 25% of them singletons. Time point here: persistent/refractory GD, antithyroid drugs over 5 years with positive TRAb. Making the TCR library involved RNA that had been extracted from PBMCs. The sample in question was peripheral blood mononuclear cells (PBMCs), obtained when the disease was refractory, from a patient treated with antithyroid drugs. The receptors shown here come from a female donor with Graves disease.

This clonotype was counted at least ten times. One end of the junction is discordant with germline, which a read error may explain. This chain uses TRBV20-1 with TRBJ1-2; D possibly corresponds to TRBD1 (5 bases). Looked up from germline, CDR1 is DFQATT and CDR2 is SNEGSKA (reference sequence). There are 13 residues in the CDR3. The DNA for the CDR3 is TGCAGTGCTACTACGACAGTCTACCCCGGGCCTTACTTC. It specifies CSATTTVYPGPYF.

The sample holds many counts of this clonotype. The J gene is TRBJ2-7, the V gene TRBV7-8; 9 positions match TRBD1. The CDR3 sequence is 15 residues long. Germline loops: CDR1 SGHVS, CDR2 FQNEAQ. V was clipped by 0 bases and J by 2 bases; unmatched bases: 2. DNA of the CDR3: TGTGCCAGCAGCTTAGCCGGGACAGGGACCTACGAGCAGTACTTC. Translation gives CASSLAGTGTYEQYF.

In its sample, this clonotype was seen many times. The gene calls are TRBV2 and TRBJ2-7; TRBD1 matches 10 bases. Trimming cost V 5 bases and J 5 bases; bases outside gene matches: 9. CDR3 size: 15 residues. The V gene's germline CDR1 is SNHLY and CDR2 FYNNEI. CDR3 sequence reads: CASSPRGQGIHEQYF. Here the CDR3 DNA reads TGTGCCAGCAGTCCCAGGGGACAGGGGATCCACGAGCAGTACTTC.

This chain joins TRBV20-1 and TRBJ1-5; D not resolved. V was trimmed by 1 base and J by 2 bases, leaving 12 bases between them. In germline, CDR1 is DFQATT, CDR2 SNEGSKA (reference sequence). This CDR3 contains 15 residues. The CDR3 sequence: CSARGLQGGNQPQHF. The CDR3 region has the DNA TGCAGTGCTAGAGGCTTGCAAGGAGGCAATCAGCCCCAGCATTTT.

There are many counts of this clonotype. The V call is TRBV29-1, the J call TRBJ1-1, with unresolved D. The CDR3 sequence is 13 residues long. The V end lost 3 bases, the J end lost 1 base, and 9 bases lay between the germline ends. The V gene's germline CDR1 is SQVTM and CDR2 ANQGSEA. The CDR3 is CSVERAANTEAFF. DNA for the CDR3: TGCAGCGTTGAGAGGGCAGCGAACACTGAAGCTTTCTTT. Full variable domain (remainder filled in from reference TRBV29-1 and TRBJ1-1): SAVISQKPSRDICQRGTSLTIQCQVDSQVTMMFWYRQQPGQSLTLIATANQGSEATYESGFVIDKFPISRPNLTFSTLTVSNMSPEDSSIYLCSVERAANTEAFFGQGTRLTVV.

The chain recombines TRBV19 with TRBJ2-2; D perhaps matches TRBD1 (5 bases). Between the trimmed V and J ends, which lost 8 bases and 4 bases, there was a span of 14 bases. The CDR3 is 14 residues long. Germline V CDR1 and CDR2: LNHDA, SQIVND (reference sequence). CDR3 sequence: CASHVRVGTGELFF. For the CDR3, the DNA is TGTGCCAGTCATGTCAGGGTCGGCACCGGGGAGCTGTTTTTT.

As regards this clonotype: One base away lies a much larger clone, so this may be a sequencing read error. The CDR3 reads CASSKGVDPPLHF. The CDR3 DNA follows: TGTGCCAGCTCTAAGGGGGTTGATCCACCCCTCCACTTT. V usage is TRBV28 and J usage is TRBJ1-6; tentative D call: TRBD1 (6 bases). V was trimmed by 8 bases and J by 11 bases, leaving 16 bases between them. This CDR3 is 13 amino acids long. CDR1 and CDR2 from the germline V gene are MDHEN and SYDVKM.

This clonotype was seen a handful of times. V usage is TRBV4-1 and J usage is TRBJ1-5; D unresolved. The CDR3 consists of 13 residues. Germline V lookup: CDR1 MGHRA, CDR2 YSYEKL. Trimming removed 2 bases at V and 5 bases at J, with 7 bases between. The CDR3, as DNA: TGCGCCAGCAGCCAACGGGCGGATCAGCCCCAGCATTTT. Translated: CASSQRADQPQHF.

In its sample, this clonotype was seen many times. The chain carries TRBV12-3 or TRBV12-4 and TRBJ1-1; weak D call: TRBD1 (5 bases). CDR3 length equals 12 residues. Trimming left V 6 bases short and J 8 bases short, with 13 bases between. The CDR3 DNA reads as TGTGCCAGCAGCTTGGGACTAACCGAAGCTTTCTTT. It codes for CASSLGLTEAFF.

There are many counts of this clonotype. This chain connects TRBV29-1 to TRBJ2-7; perhaps TRBD2 as D (5 bases). Germline lookup yields CDR1 SQVTM and CDR2 ANQGSEA. V shed 0 bases and J shed 7 bases, with 10 bases lying between them. This CDR3 has 12 amino acids. For the CDR3, the DNA is TGCAGCGTTGAAGACGGAGGAGATGAGCAGTACTTC. Translation: CSVEDGGDEQYF.

A few counts support this clonotype. The genes are TRBV20-1 and TRBJ2-7; perhaps TRBD1 as D (6 bases). CDR3 length equals 11 residues. Germline-derived CDR1 and CDR2 are DFQATT and SNEGSKA (reference sequence). Trimming removed 7 bases from V and 2 bases from J, with 9 bases in between. Here the CDR3 DNA reads TGCAGTGGACAGGAAACCTACGAGCAGTACTTC. Translated, it gives CSGQETYEQYF.

This clonotype occurred many times. J is TRBJ2-4 and V is TRBV12-3 or TRBV12-4; no definite D call. Trimming took 5 bases from V and 0 from J, leaving 11 bases between them. The CDR3 extends over 15 amino acids. CDR3 nucleotides: TGTGCCAGCAGTCTAGACGGCCTAGCCAAAAACATTCAGTACTTC. Its protein is CASSLDGLAKNIQYF.